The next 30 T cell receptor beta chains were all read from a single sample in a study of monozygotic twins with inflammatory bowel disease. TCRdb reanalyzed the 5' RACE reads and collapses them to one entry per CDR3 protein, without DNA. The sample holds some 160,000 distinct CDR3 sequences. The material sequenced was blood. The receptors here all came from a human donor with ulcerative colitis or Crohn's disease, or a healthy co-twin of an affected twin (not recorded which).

The CDR3 sequence: CASSTRDEQYF. The chain links TRBV7-2 to TRBJ2-7; the D call of TRBD1 rests on TCRdb alone, since no DNA is present to check it. CDR1 SGHTA and CDR2 FQGNSA come from the germline V gene. The CDR3 sequence is 11 residues long.

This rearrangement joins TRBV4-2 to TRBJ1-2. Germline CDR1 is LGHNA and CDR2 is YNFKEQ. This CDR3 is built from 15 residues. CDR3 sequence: CASSQDKGWGYGYTF.

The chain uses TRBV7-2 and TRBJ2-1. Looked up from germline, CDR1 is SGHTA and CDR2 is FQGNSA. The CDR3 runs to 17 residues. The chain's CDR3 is CASSLGNSRRAYNEQFF.

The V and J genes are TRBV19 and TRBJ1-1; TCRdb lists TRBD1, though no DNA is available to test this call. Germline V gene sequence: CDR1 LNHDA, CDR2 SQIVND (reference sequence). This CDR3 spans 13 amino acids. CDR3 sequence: CASKRTENTEAFF.

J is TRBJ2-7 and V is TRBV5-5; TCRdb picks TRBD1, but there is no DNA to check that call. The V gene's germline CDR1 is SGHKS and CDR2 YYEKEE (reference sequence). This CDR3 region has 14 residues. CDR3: CASSFGPGQFEQYF.

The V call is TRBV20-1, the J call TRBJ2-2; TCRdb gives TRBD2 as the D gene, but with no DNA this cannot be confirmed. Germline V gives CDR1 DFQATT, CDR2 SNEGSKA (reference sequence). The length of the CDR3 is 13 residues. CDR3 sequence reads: CSAEKGAGGELFF.

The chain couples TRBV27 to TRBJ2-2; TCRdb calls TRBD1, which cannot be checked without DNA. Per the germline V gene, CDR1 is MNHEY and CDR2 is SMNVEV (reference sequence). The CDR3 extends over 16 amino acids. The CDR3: CASSLIWGFHTGELFF.

The chain's CDR3 is CATALGGVGGTEAFF. The V gene is TRBV5-1, the J gene TRBJ1-1; without DNA, the TCRdb call of TRBD1 cannot be checked. The germline V gene encodes CDR1 SGHRS and CDR2 YFSETQ. The CDR3 loop spans 15 amino acids. Filled out from reference TRBV5-1 and TRBJ1-1, the complete variable domain reads KAGVTQTPRYLIKTRGQQVTLSCSPISGHRSVSWYQQTPGQGLQFLFEYFSETQRNKGNFPGRFSGRQFSNSRSEMNVSTLELGDSALYLCATALGGVGGTEAFFGQGTRLTVV.

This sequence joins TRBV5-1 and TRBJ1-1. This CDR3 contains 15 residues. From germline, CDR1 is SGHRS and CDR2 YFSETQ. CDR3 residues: CASSGRPGGNTEAFF.

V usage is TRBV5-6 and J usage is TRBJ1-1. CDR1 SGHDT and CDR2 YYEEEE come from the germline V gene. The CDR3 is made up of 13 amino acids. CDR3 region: CASSFWPELEAFF. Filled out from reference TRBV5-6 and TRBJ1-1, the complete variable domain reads DAGVTQSPTHLIKTRGQQVTLRCSPKSGHDTVSWYQQALGQGPQFIFQYYEEEERQRGNFPDRFSGHQFPNYSSELNVNALLLGDSALYLCASSFWPELEAFFGQGTRLTVV.

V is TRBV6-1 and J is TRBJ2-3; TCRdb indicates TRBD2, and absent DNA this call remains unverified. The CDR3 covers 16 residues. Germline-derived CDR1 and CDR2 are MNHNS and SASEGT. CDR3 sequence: CASRALAGGLSDTQYF.

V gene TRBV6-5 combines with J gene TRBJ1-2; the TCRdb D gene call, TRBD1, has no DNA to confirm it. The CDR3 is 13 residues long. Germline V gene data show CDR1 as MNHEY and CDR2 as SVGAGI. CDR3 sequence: CASRMTGSYGYTF.

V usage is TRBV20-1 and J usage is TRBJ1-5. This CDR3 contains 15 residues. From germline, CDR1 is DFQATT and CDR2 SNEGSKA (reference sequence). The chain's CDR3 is CSARDGRKGFQPQHF.

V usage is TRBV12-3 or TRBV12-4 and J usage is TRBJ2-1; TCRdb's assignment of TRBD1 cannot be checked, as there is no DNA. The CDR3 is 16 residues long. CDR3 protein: CASSFGQGPSYNEQFF.

The CDR3 loop reads CASSLASTGDTQYF. V gene TRBV5-1 combines with J gene TRBJ2-3. Germline values: CDR1 SGHRS, CDR2 YFSETQ. The CDR3 runs to 14 residues.

The CDR3: CASSPHTGGANTQYF. The chain combines TRBV7-2 with TRBJ2-3; TCRdb's D call of TRBD2 is untestable without DNA. This CDR3 is built from 15 residues. Germline loops: CDR1 SGHTA, CDR2 FQGNSA. The full variable domain, its missing parts supplied by reference TRBV7-2 and TRBJ2-3, is GAGVSQSPSNKVTEKGKDVELRCDPISGHTALYWYRQSLGQGLEFLIYFQGNSAPDKSGLPSDRFSAERTGGSVSTLTIQRTQQEDSAVYLCASSPHTGGANTQYFGPGTRLTVL.

Here the CDR3 reads CASSRNMNTEAFF. The genes are TRBV5-6 and TRBJ1-1. Germline-derived CDR1 and CDR2 are SGHDT and YYEEEE. The CDR3 loop spans 13 amino acids.

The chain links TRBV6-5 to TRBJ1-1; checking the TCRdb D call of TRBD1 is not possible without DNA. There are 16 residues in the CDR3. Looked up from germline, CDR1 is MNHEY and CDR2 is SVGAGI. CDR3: CASSYSAGTGFAEAFF.

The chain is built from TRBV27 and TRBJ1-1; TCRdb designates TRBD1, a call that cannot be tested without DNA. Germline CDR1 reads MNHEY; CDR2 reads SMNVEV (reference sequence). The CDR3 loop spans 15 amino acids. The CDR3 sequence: CASSLYKPGNPEAFF.

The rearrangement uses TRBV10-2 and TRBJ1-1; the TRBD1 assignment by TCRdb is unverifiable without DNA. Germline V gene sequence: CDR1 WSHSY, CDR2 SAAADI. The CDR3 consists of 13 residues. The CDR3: CASSVTVGTEAFF.

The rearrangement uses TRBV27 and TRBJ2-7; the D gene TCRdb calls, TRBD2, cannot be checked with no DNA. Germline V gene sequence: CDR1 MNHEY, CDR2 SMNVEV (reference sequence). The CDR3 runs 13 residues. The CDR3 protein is CASRTSGRIEQYF.

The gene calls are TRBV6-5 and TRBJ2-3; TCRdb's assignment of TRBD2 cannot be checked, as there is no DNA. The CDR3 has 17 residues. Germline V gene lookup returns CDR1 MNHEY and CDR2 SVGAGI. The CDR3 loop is CASSYSRLAGGPDTQYF.

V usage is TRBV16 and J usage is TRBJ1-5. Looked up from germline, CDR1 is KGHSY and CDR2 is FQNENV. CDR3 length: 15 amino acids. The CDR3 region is CASSHSPDRNQPQHF.

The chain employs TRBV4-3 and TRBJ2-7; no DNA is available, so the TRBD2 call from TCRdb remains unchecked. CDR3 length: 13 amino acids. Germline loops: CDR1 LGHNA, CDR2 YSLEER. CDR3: CASSQGLSYEQYF.

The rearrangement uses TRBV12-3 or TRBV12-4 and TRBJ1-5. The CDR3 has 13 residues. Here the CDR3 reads CASSPASNQPQHF.

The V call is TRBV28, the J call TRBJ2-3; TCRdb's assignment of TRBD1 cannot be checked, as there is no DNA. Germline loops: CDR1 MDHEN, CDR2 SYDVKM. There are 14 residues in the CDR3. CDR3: CAIITGAPTDTQYF.

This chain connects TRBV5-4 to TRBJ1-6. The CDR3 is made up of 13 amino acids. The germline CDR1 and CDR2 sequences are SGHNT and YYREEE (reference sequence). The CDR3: CASSSMGNSPLHF.

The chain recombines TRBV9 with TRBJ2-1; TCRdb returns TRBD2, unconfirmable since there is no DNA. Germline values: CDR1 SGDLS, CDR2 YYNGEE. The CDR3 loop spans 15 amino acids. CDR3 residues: CASSISWGGYDEQFF.

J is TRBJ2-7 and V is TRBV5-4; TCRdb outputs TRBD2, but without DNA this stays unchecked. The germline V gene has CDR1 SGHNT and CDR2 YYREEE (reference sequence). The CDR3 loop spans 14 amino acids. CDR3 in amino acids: CASSSASGGYEQYF.

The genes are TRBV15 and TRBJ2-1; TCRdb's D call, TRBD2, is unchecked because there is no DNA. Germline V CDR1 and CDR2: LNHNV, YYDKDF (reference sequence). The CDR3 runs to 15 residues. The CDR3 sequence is CATSSNSGGGLWQFF.